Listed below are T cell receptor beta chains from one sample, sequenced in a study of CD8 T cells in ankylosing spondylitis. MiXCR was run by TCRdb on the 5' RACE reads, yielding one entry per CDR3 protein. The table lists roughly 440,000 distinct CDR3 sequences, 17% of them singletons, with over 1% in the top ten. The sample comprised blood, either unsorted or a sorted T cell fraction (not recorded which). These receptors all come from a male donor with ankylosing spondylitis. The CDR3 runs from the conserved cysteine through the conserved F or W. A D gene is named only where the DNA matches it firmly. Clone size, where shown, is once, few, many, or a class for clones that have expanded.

CAISEAGTGFAGSF TGTGCCATCAGTGAAGCCGGAACAGGGTTCGCAGGTTCCTTC TRBV10-3 . TRBJ1-2 .
CASSSQGQGTTEAFF TGTGCCAGCAGCTCCCAGGGACAGGGGACGACTGAAGCTTTCTTT TRBV7-9 . TRBJ1-1 TRBD1
CASSLVSKNIQYF TGTGCCAGCAGCTTAGTGTCCAAAAACATTCAGTACTTC TRBV11-3 few TRBJ2-4 .
CASSLDEGSPLHF TGCGCCAGCAGCTTGGATGAGGGCTCACCCCTCCACTTT TRBV5-1 . TRBJ1-6 .
CASSRRQAIYGYTF TGTGCCAGCAGCCGCAGACAGGCCATCTATGGCTACACCTTC TRBV6-2/TRBV6-3 . TRBJ1-2 .
CSARRAPFGTTLFRSNTGELFF TGCAGTGCTCGCCGAGCCCCCTTTGGGACAACTCTTTTTAGATCCAACACCGGGGAGCTGTTTTTT TRBV20-1 . TRBJ2-2 .
CASSLGQGIGELFF TGCGCCAGCAGCTTGGGCCAGGGTATCGGGGAGCTGTTTTTT TRBV5-1 many TRBJ2-2 .
CSASSAGGLQPQHF TGCAGTGCTTCATCCGCGGGGGGCCTTCAGCCCCAGCATTTT TRBV20-1 . TRBJ1-5 .
CASSTDNTDTQYF TGTGCCAGCAGTACGGACAACACAGATACGCAGTATTTT TRBV2 few TRBJ2-3 .
CASSLQTAMNTEAFF TGTGCCAGCAGTCTACAGACAGCCATGAACACTGAAGCTTTCTTT TRBV27 few TRBJ1-1 .
CASSLRGQGAHEQYF TGTGCCAGCAGTTTACGGGGGCAGGGGGCCCACGAGCAGTACTTC TRBV12-3/TRBV12-4 many TRBJ2-7 TRBD1
CASSQEAYQETQYF TGTGCCAGCAGCCAAGAGGCCTATCAAGAGACCCAGTACTTC TRBV4-2 many TRBJ2-5 .
CASSSNSDTQYF TGTGCCAGCAGCTCGAATTCGGATACGCAGTATTTT TRBV11-3 . TRBJ2-3 .
CASSLDRGGYGYTF TGTGCCAGCAGCTTAGACAGGGGTGGCTATGGCTACACCTTC TRBV7-2 few TRBJ1-2 TRBD1
CASSYSASGATDTQYF TGTGCCAGCAGTTACTCAGCTAGCGGGGCTACAGATACGCAGTATTTT TRBV6-5 . TRBJ2-3 TRBD2
CASIISDSYTDTQYF TGTGCCAGCATCATTTCGGACAGTTACACAGATACGCAGTATTTT TRBV2 . TRBJ2-3 .
CASSPQEISYNEQFF TGTGCCAGCAGCCCCCAAGAGATCTCCTACAATGAGCAGTTCTTC TRBV7-2 few TRBJ2-1 .
CSVQIQGPLTGYTF TGCAGCGTTCAGATACAGGGTCCCTTAACCGGCTACACCTTC TRBV29-1 many TRBJ1-2 .
CASSPQSRGNEQFF TGTGCCAGCTCACCTCAATCTAGGGGCAATGAGCAGTTCTTC TRBV18 . TRBJ2-1 .
CASSPATRVGWQETQYF TGTGCCAGCAGCCCAGCCACTAGGGTGGGCTGGCAAGAGACCCAGTACTTC TRBV7-8 . TRBJ2-5 .
CASSLAPTGEETQYF TGTGCCAGCAGCTTAGCTCCGACAGGGGAAGAGACCCAGTACTTC TRBV7-8 many TRBJ2-5 TRBD1
CSARRPGQGAGELFF TGCAGTGCTAGACGACCGGGACAGGGGGCCGGGGAGCTGTTTTTT TRBV20-1 few TRBJ2-2 TRBD1
CAIRSVLVTDTQYF TGTGCCATCAGGTCCGTATTAGTCACAGATACGCAGTATTTT TRBV10-3 . TRBJ2-3 .